This is a list of T cell receptor beta chains from one sample in a study of blood T cells in healthy people across ages. TCRdb independently ran MiXCR on the 5' RACE reads; one entry per CDR3 protein. The sample yields around 2 million distinct CDR3 sequences, roughly two fifths seen once. The sequenced sample consisted of blood. These receptors all stem from a human donor in good health. Both conserved end residues are part of each CDR3. The D gene is left open where the match is weak. For some rows the clone size is stated as once, few or many, or as a class when expanded; others skip it.

v_gene: TRBV20-1; abundance: few; d_gene: TRBD2; j_gene: TRBJ2-3; CDR3nt: TGCAGTGCTAGGGAGCGGGGGGTCACAGATACGCAGTATTTT; CDR3aa: CSARERGVTDTQYF
v_gene: TRBV3-1; abundance: -; d_gene: TRBD1; j_gene: TRBJ1-2; CDR3nt: TGTGCCAGCAGCCCAATGACAGGGCTTAACTATGGCTACACCTTC; CDR3aa: CASSPMTGLNYGYTF
v_gene: TRBV19; abundance: -; d_gene: TRBD2; j_gene: TRBJ2-1; CDR3nt: TGCGCCAGTAGTATAGGGACTAGCGGGGACAATGAGCAGTTCTTC; CDR3aa: CASSIGTSGDNEQFF
v_gene: TRBV19; abundance: few; d_gene: TRBD2; j_gene: TRBJ2-7; CDR3nt: TGTGCCAGTAGTACCAGACTAGCGGGGAGCTCCTACGAGCAGTACTTC; CDR3aa: CASSTRLAGSSYEQYF
v_gene: TRBV12-3/TRBV12-4; abundance: few; d_gene: -; j_gene: TRBJ1-5; CDR3nt: TGTGCCAGCAGTTTACAGGGTGAGACTCAGCCCCAGCATTTT; CDR3aa: CASSLQGETQPQHF
v_gene: TRBV27; abundance: -; d_gene: -; j_gene: TRBJ2-7; CDR3nt: TGTGCCAGCAGTCGCCTCGGGGCGGCCTACGAGCAGTACTTC; CDR3aa: CASSRLGAAYEQYF
v_gene: TRBV9; abundance: -; d_gene: -; j_gene: TRBJ2-1; CDR3nt: TGTGCCAGCAGCGTAGGGCTAGGCGGGAAGAATGAGCAGTTCTTC; CDR3aa: CASSVGLGGKNEQFF
v_gene: TRBV20-1; abundance: -; d_gene: -; j_gene: TRBJ1-1; CDR3nt: TGCAGTGCTAGAGAATGGCCCAGCGGGGAAGCTTTCTTT; CDR3aa: CSAREWPSGEAFF
v_gene: TRBV15; abundance: -; d_gene: -; j_gene: TRBJ2-5; CDR3nt: TGTGCCACCAGCAGATCCTCCAGGGGACCCCAAGAGACCCAGTACTTC; CDR3aa: CATSRSSRGPQETQYF
v_gene: TRBV2; abundance: -; d_gene: -; j_gene: TRBJ1-2; CDR3nt: TGTGCCAGCCGGGCGGCAGGCTTCTATGGCTACACCTTC; CDR3aa: CASRAAGFYGYTF
v_gene: TRBV29-1; abundance: few; d_gene: -; j_gene: TRBJ1-2; CDR3nt: TGCAGCCAACCCCCCCCAGCGGCAGGCAGGGGTGACTATGGCTACACCTTC; CDR3aa: CSQPPPAAGRGDYGYTF
v_gene: TRBV4-1; abundance: few; d_gene: -; j_gene: TRBJ1-6; CDR3nt: TGCGCCAGCAGCCAAGATCCGAATTCACCCCTCCACTTT; CDR3aa: CASSQDPNSPLHF
v_gene: TRBV29-1; abundance: -; d_gene: -; j_gene: TRBJ1-1; CDR3nt: TGCAGCGTTGAACCACAGGGATTAACTGAAGCTTTCTTT; CDR3aa: CSVEPQGLTEAFF
v_gene: TRBV5-5; abundance: -; d_gene: -; j_gene: TRBJ1-1; CDR3nt: TGTACCAGCAGCTTGGCGGGACATATGAACACTGAAGCTTTCTTT; CDR3aa: CTSSLAGHMNTEAFF
v_gene: TRBV20-1; abundance: few; d_gene: -; j_gene: TRBJ1-5; CDR3nt: TGCAGTGCTAGACGAAATAGCAATCAGCCCCAGCATTTT; CDR3aa: CSARRNSNQPQHF
v_gene: TRBV20-1; abundance: few; d_gene: -; j_gene: TRBJ2-1; CDR3nt: TGCAGTGCTAGACCCCCGCGCCAGGGGTACAATGAGCAGTTCTTC; CDR3aa: CSARPPRQGYNEQFF
v_gene: TRBV20-1; abundance: -; d_gene: TRBD1; j_gene: TRBJ2-5; CDR3nt: TGCAGTGCTAGAGATCTCCCAACAGGGGTGGTGGAGACCCAGTACTTC; CDR3aa: CSARDLPTGVVETQYF
v_gene: TRBV4-2; abundance: few; d_gene: -; j_gene: TRBJ2-3; CDR3nt: TGTGCCAGCAGCCAAGAAAGGGGGATACGCACAGATACGCAGTATTTT; CDR3aa: CASSQERGIRTDTQYF
v_gene: TRBV6-6; abundance: few; d_gene: -; j_gene: TRBJ2-3; CDR3nt: TGTGCCAGCAGTTACCTTATCCCGGATCGCACAGATACGCAGTATTTT; CDR3aa: CASSYLIPDRTDTQYF
v_gene: TRBV9; abundance: -; d_gene: TRBD2; j_gene: TRBJ2-1; CDR3nt: TGTGCCAGCAGCGTAGGGGGGCTAGCGGGGGTCACTGAGCAGTTCTTC; CDR3aa: CASSVGGLAGVTEQFF
v_gene: TRBV29-1; abundance: few; d_gene: -; j_gene: TRBJ2-1; CDR3nt: TGCAGCGTTGAACGAGTATACAATGAGCAGTTCTTC; CDR3aa: CSVERVYNEQFF
v_gene: TRBV2; abundance: -; d_gene: -; j_gene: TRBJ2-4; CDR3nt: TGTACCAGCAGTGGAGAGGGGAGAAACATTCAGTACTTC; CDR3aa: CTSSGEGRNIQYF
v_gene: TRBV6-6; abundance: -; d_gene: TRBD2; j_gene: TRBJ2-7; CDR3nt: TGTGCCAGCAGTTCCCTACTGCGGGGGGGAGCCTACGAGCAGTACTTC; CDR3aa: CASSSLLRGGAYEQYF
v_gene: TRBV6-6; abundance: many; d_gene: -; j_gene: TRBJ2-7; CDR3nt: TGTGCCAGCAGTTACACCAGTGGTCGCGAGCAGTACTTC; CDR3aa: CASSYTSGREQYF
v_gene: TRBV11-2; abundance: -; d_gene: -; j_gene: TRBJ1-1; CDR3nt: TGTGCCAGCAGCCAGACAGGTCCGGCTTTCTTT; CDR3aa: CASSQTGPAFF
v_gene: TRBV27; abundance: -; d_gene: -; j_gene: TRBJ1-5; CDR3nt: TGTGCCAGCAGTTTGTCCCCTTTGAATCAGCCCCAGCATTTT; CDR3aa: CASSLSPLNQPQHF
v_gene: TRBV10-3; abundance: -; d_gene: -; j_gene: TRBJ2-3; CDR3nt: TGTGCCATCAGTGAACAAGGCACAGATACGCAGTATTTT; CDR3aa: CAISEQGTDTQYF
v_gene: TRBV7-4; abundance: -; d_gene: TRBD2; j_gene: TRBJ2-7; CDR3nt: TGTGCCAGCAGCTTAAATAGCGGGGTTGACTACGAGCAGTACTTC; CDR3aa: CASSLNSGVDYEQYF
v_gene: TRBV4-1; abundance: few; d_gene: TRBD1; j_gene: TRBJ1-5; CDR3nt: TGCGCCAGCAGCCAATCGGGGGACAGTAATCAGCCCCAGCATTTT; CDR3aa: CASSQSGDSNQPQHF
v_gene: TRBV7-8; abundance: few; d_gene: -; j_gene: TRBJ1-1; CDR3nt: TGTGCCAGCAGCTTACGCGAGAACGTGAACACTGAAGCTTTCTTT; CDR3aa: CASSLRENVNTEAFF
v_gene: TRBV4-3; abundance: -; d_gene: -; j_gene: TRBJ2-7; CDR3nt: TGCGCCAGCAGCCCTCTTCTGGGACGCTCCTACGAGCAGTACTTC; CDR3aa: CASSPLLGRSYEQYF
v_gene: TRBV20-1; abundance: -; d_gene: -; j_gene: TRBJ2-1; CDR3nt: TGCAGTGCCCCAGGGGTGGTGGATGAGCAGTTCTTC; CDR3aa: CSAPGVVDEQFF
v_gene: TRBV7-3; abundance: -; d_gene: -; j_gene: TRBJ2-1; CDR3nt: TGTGCCAGCAGCTCCCAGCCAGGTTGGGAGCAGTTCTTC; CDR3aa: CASSSQPGWEQFF
v_gene: TRBV28; abundance: few; d_gene: -; j_gene: TRBJ1-2; CDR3nt: TGTGCCAGCAGTTTACAGGGATGGGAAAGTAATGGCTACACCTTC; CDR3aa: CASSLQGWESNGYTF
v_gene: TRBV6-2/TRBV6-3; abundance: -; d_gene: TRBD1; j_gene: TRBJ1-2; CDR3nt: TGTGCCAGCAGTTACCCCGGGACAGATGGCTACACCTTC; CDR3aa: CASSYPGTDGYTF
v_gene: TRBV5-5; abundance: few; d_gene: -; j_gene: TRBJ2-4; CDR3nt: TGTGCCAGCAGCTTGGCGGAGGCCAGGGGAAACATTCAGTACTTC; CDR3aa: CASSLAEARGNIQYF